This TCR beta chain was recovered during a study of OX40 agonist ivuxolimab in advanced cancers. Study summary: Ivuxolimab, which patients received intravenously every 2 weeks, was dosed at 0.01 to 10 mg/kg. Partial responses occurred in Three dose-escalation patients, one with hepatocellular carcinoma and two with cutaneous melanoma. Notes on the study in general: On average, a greater number of expanded clones characterised CD8+ T cells relative to CD4+. Circulating CD4+ and CD8+ T cells showed clonal expansion by week 6 at 0.1 to 3.0 mg/kg.

A remark on this clone: Its antigen is unknown.

The CDR3 extends over 17 amino acids. The germline CDR1 and CDR2 sequences are SEHNR and FQNEAQ (reference sequence). Trimming took off 3 bases at V and 1 base at J, with 15 bases between the two ends. Only in-frame clones appear in the TCRdb table, and some are missing; sequencing was by immunoSEQ multiplex PCR. The data hold tens of thousands of clones, with around 80% observed a single time. This chain joins TRBV7-9 and TRBJ2-2; weak D call: TRBD2 (6 bases). This clonotype was obtained from an adult with an advanced solid tumor such as melanoma, head and neck, liver or kidney cancer. Sequences were derived from CD4+ or CD8+ T cells sorted from blood, sampled in a trial of the OX40 agonist ivuxolimab. DNA of the CDR3: TGTGCCAGCAGCTTGTACAGCGGGCTATGGAACACCGGGGAGCTGTTTTTT. Protein sequence: CASSLYSGLWNTGELFF. Using reference TRBV7-9 and TRBJ2-2 for the parts outside the CDR3, the full variable domain is DTGVSQNPRHKITKRGQNVTFRCDPISEHNRLYWYRQTLGQGPEFLTYFQNEAQLEKSRLLSDRFSAERPKGSFSTLEIQRTEQGDSAMYLCASSLYSGLWNTGELFFGEGSRLTVL.